These T cell receptor beta chains were read from a single sample in a study of identical twins. MiXCR was run by TCRdb on the 5' RACE reads, yielding one entry per CDR3 protein. The data hold about 520,000 distinct CDR3 sequences, with less than 25% observed a single time. The sample was also linked to a second study, of T cells expressing NK-cell markers.

Material: CD4+ T cells sorted from blood. The receptors come from a woman aged 18-29 years in good health. CDR3s include the opening cysteine and the closing phenylalanine or tryptophan. Each record gives: V gene, clone size, J gene, D gene, CDR3 length, CDR3 DNA, CDR3 protein. D genes are given only for firm matches. Rows may omit the clone size; those that give it use once, few, many or a size class.

V: TRBV6-1; size: once; J: TRBJ2-7; D: TRBD2; length: 14; DNA: TGTGCCACTAAAAACGGGGGGGGCTCCTACGAGCAGTACTTC; CDR3: CATKNGGGSYEQYF
V: TRBV5-1; size: many; J: TRBJ1-1; D: .; length: 11; DNA: TGTGCCAGCAGTTTAGAGGCAGAAGCTTTCTTT; CDR3: CASSLEAEAFF
V: TRBV6-1; size: few; J: TRBJ2-5; D: TRBD2; length: 16; DNA: TGTGCCAGCAGTAAAATACTAGCGGGAGGGTGGGAGACCCAGTACTTC; CDR3: CASSKILAGGWETQYF
V: TRBV18; size: few; J: TRBJ2-1; D: .; length: 16; DNA: TGTGCCAGCTCACCGCCTGGGGGTCGGGTCTACAATGAGCAGTTCTTC; CDR3: CASSPPGGRVYNEQFF
V: TRBV27; size: few; J: TRBJ2-2; D: .; length: 14; DNA: TGTGCCAGCCGCGGACGCGCGAACACCGGGGAGCTGTTTTTT; CDR3: CASRGRANTGELFF
V: TRBV7-2; size: few; J: TRBJ2-5; D: .; length: 13; DNA: TGTGCCAGCAGATCACAGGGTGGAGAGACCCAGTACTTC; CDR3: CASRSQGGETQYF
V: TRBV10-3; size: many; J: TRBJ2-3; D: TRBD2; length: 15; DNA: TGTGCCATCAGTGAGGGGACTAGCGGGATGTATACGCAGTATTTT; CDR3: CAISEGTSGMYTQYF
V: TRBV6-1; size: .; J: TRBJ1-1; D: .; length: 14; DNA: TGTGCCAGCAGTGAAGGAGGGGGATACGATGAAGCTTTCTTT; CDR3: CASSEGGGYDEAFF
V: TRBV4-2; size: .; J: TRBJ2-6; D: .; length: 19; DNA: TGTGCCAGCAGCAAGGGTCCGTGGGCGGAAAGCTCTGGGGCCAACGTCCTGACTTTC; CDR3: CASSKGPWAESSGANVLTF
V: TRBV12-3/TRBV12-4; size: few; J: TRBJ2-3; D: .; length: 13; DNA: TGTGCCAGCAAACAGCCTCGCACAGATACGCAGTATTTT; CDR3: CASKQPRTDTQYF
V: TRBV5-1; size: .; J: TRBJ2-3; D: TRBD2; length: 16; DNA: TGCGCCAGCAGCTCCGGGACTAGCGGATACACAGATACGCAGTATTTT; CDR3: CASSSGTSGYTDTQYF
V: TRBV15; size: .; J: TRBJ2-3; D: TRBD2; length: 16; DNA: TGTGCCACCAGCAGGGATCTAGCGGAAATCACAGATACGCAGTATTTT; CDR3: CATSRDLAEITDTQYF
V: TRBV12-3/TRBV12-4; size: few; J: TRBJ1-2; D: .; length: 15; DNA: TGTGCCAGCAGTTCCTGGGGGGAGGCAGACTATGGCTACACCTTC; CDR3: CASSSWGEADYGYTF
V: TRBV29-1; size: .; J: TRBJ2-5; D: .; length: 13; DNA: TGCAGCGCCCAGACAGCGCCAAAAGAGACCCAGTACTTC; CDR3: CSAQTAPKETQYF
V: TRBV9; size: .; J: TRBJ2-3; D: TRBD2; length: 12; DNA: TGTGCCAGACTAGCGGGCACAGATACGCAGTATTTT; CDR3: CARLAGTDTQYF
V: TRBV23-1; size: .; J: TRBJ2-1; D: TRBD2; length: 19; DNA: TGCGCCAGCAGTCAATGCTTTCGGCGGGAGGGCCTTCAAGACAATGAGCAGTTCTTC; CDR3: CASSQCFRREGLQDNEQFF
V: TRBV20-1; size: few; J: TRBJ1-2; D: TRBD1; length: 12; DNA: TGCGGGTCGGGACAGGGGGCGCGTGGCTACACCTTC; CDR3: CGSGQGARGYTF
V: TRBV12-3/TRBV12-4; size: few; J: TRBJ2-7; D: .; length: 14; DNA: TGTGCCAGCAGCCGGGGTGGGTATTCCTACGAGCAGTACTTC; CDR3: CASSRGGYSYEQYF
V: TRBV2; size: few; J: TRBJ2-2; D: TRBD1; length: 15; DNA: TGTGCCAGCAGGGGGACAGGGGGCAAGCACGGGGAGCTGTTTTTT; CDR3: CASRGTGGKHGELFF
V: TRBV9; size: few; J: TRBJ2-2; D: TRBD2; length: 17; DNA: TGTGCCAGCAGCGCGCCTAGCGGGAAAAGGATCACCGGGGAGCTGTTTTTT; CDR3: CASSAPSGKRITGELFF